The source of this T cell receptor (beta chain) is a study of chemoradiotherapy in HPV16-positive cancers. Clones were read by immunoSEQ multiplex PCR, and TCRdb kept only the in-frame ones, dropping some. The table shows fewer than 20,000 clones, with more than 75% occurring only once. Trimming shortened V by 0 bases and J by 2 bases, and 10 bases separated the two germline ends. Looked up from germline, CDR1 is MGHRA and CDR2 is YSYEKL. The CDR3 contains 15 residues. The V call is TRBV4-1, the J call TRBJ1-2, with no clear D. This clonotype was obtained from a human donor with HPV-associated anogenital cancer. Sequences were derived from blood, sampled from a patient who underwent chemoradiotherapy. The DNA for the CDR3 is TGCGCCAGCAGCCAAGATTTGGTTGTAAACTATGGCTACACCTTC. Protein: CASSQDLVVNYGYTF.